The clone carrying this TCR beta chain was observed a few times. The ends lost 5 bases at V and 0 bases at J; junction bases unmatched: 15. The CDR3 contains 18 residues. Adaptor-ligated barcode primers were used to amplify TRBV12-4/TRBJ1-2 clonotypes. TCRdb re-derived calls from the multiplex PCR reads in MiXCR, one entry per CDR3 protein. The sample shows approximately 890 distinct CDR3 sequences, around 8% of them seen only once. This receptor was taken from a female donor with breast cancer. Sequencing input: naive CD4+ T cells sorted from blood. Subset described: naive CD4+ T cells, CD4+CD45RA+CD25-. This sequence joins TRBV12-3 or TRBV12-4 and TRBJ1-2, with 7 bases matching TRBD1. The CDR3 sequence: CASSIKQGPYVPNYGYTF. Here the CDR3 DNA reads TGTGCCAGCAGTATCAAACAGGGGCCGTACGTTCCTAACTATGGCTACACCTTC.